A selection of T cell receptor beta chains follows, all from one sample in a study of T cells in Graves' hyperthyroidism and ophthalmopathy. TCRdb redid the calling of the multiplex PCR reads with MiXCR, one entry per CDR3 protein. The table includes 80,000 to 100,000 distinct CDR3 sequences, around 40% detected once. The sequenced material came from peripheral blood or thyroid tissue (not recorded which). The receptors were gathered from a woman aged 25 to 39 with Graves' hyperthyroidism. Both conserved end residues are part of each CDR3. A D gene is named only where the DNA matches it firmly. Size is omitted from some rows. Given values are once, few, many or a class for expanded clones.

V	D	size	J	CDR3	DNA
TRBV20-1	.	.	TRBJ2-2	CSARDGGNTGELVF	TGCAGTGCTAGAGATGGGGGGAACACCGGGGAGCTGGTTTTT
TRBV28	.	few	TRBJ2-7	CASSFLAQNPYEQYF	TGTGCCAGCAGTTTTCTAGCCCAAAATCCCTACGAGCAGTACTTC
TRBV9	.	many	TRBJ2-3	CASSVVIGDTQYF	TGTGCCAGCAGCGTAGTGATCGGAGATACGCAGTATTTT
TRBV9	.	many	TRBJ1-5	CASGTNRDNNQPQHF	TGTGCCAGCGGTACTAACCGGGACAACAATCAGCCCCAGCATTTT
TRBV4-1	.	few	TRBJ1-5	CASSQEADEGRRYSNQPQHF	TGCGCCAGCAGCCAAGAAGCCGACGAGGGTCGGAGATATAGCAATCAGCCCCAGCATTTT
TRBV4-2	.	many	TRBJ2-7	CASSQDGGTYEQYF	TGTGCCAGCAGCCAAGATGGAGGGACCTACGAGCAGTACTTC
TRBV4-1	.	many	TRBJ2-2	CASTHTGELFF	TGCGCCAGCACCCACACCGGGGAGCTGTTTTTT
TRBV19	.	many	TRBJ1-2	CASRPSGVYGYTF	TGTGCCAGTAGGCCTTCAGGCGTCTATGGCTACACCTTC
TRBV7-2	.	.	TRBJ2-5	CASSLSGSGRETQYF	TGTGCCAGCAGCTTATCGGGGTCGGGGCGGGAGACCCAGTACTTC
TRBV18	.	.	TRBJ2-5	CASSPPGRQETQYF	TGTGCCAGCTCACCACCGGGACGTCAAGAGACCCAGTACTTC
TRBV28	.	many	TRBJ2-6	CASGNERTGANVLTF	TGTGCCAGCGGTAATGAGAGGACTGGGGCCAACGTCCTGACTTTC
TRBV20-1	.	many	TRBJ1-1	CRAREGTTEAFF	TGCAGGGCCCGAGAGGGGACCACTGAAGCTTTCTTT
TRBV19	TRBD1	.	TRBJ2-3	CASRETGSTDTQYF	TGTGCCAGTAGGGAGACAGGGAGCACAGATACGCAGTATTTT